A single sample gave rise to the 27 T cell receptor beta chains below, sequenced in a study of cytomegalovirus exposure and HLA in healthy donors. The protocol was immunoSEQ multiplex PCR, while the TCRdb copy is restricted to in-frame clones and leaves out a portion. The sample consists of fewer than 400,000 clones, roughly 89% of them appearing once. The sequenced sample consisted of PBMCs. The receptor set was obtained from a woman younger than 30 in good health and CMV-seronegative.

The chain couples TRBV6-5 to TRBJ2-7, with no clear D. The V end was cut by 4 bases, the J end by 3 bases, with 10 bases between. Germline CDR1 MNHEY, CDR2 SVGAGI. The CDR3 is 13 residues long. The CDR3 region has the DNA TGTGCCAGCAGTTCCGGGTTAGACTACGAGCAGTACTTC. Translated: CASSSGLDYEQYF.

The chain joins TRBV18 to TRBJ1-2; D remains ambiguous. Germline loops: CDR1 KGHSH, CDR2 LQKENI. This CDR3 has 15 residues. V shed 2 bases and J shed 2 bases, with 12 bases lying between them. The chain's CDR3 is CASSPGPETNYGYTF. The CDR3, as DNA: TGTGCCAGCTCACCAGGGCCAGAGACCAACTATGGCTACACCTTC.

This rearrangement joins TRBV5-4 to TRBJ2-1; 14 nucleotides agree with TRBD2. The CDR3 sequence is 17 residues long. The junction had 8 bases not matched to a gene; V was cut back by 4 bases and J by 5 bases. Germline V gives CDR1 SGHNT, CDR2 YYREEE (reference sequence). The CDR3 is CASSPTSGRGGDNEQFF. Here the CDR3 DNA reads TGTGCCAGCAGCCCGACTAGCGGGAGGGGTGGGGACAATGAGCAGTTCTTC.

The chain has TRBV27 and TRBJ1-5; 8 bases agree with TRBD1. CDR3 length equals 15 residues. Per germline, CDR1 MNHEY and CDR2 SMNVEV (reference sequence). With 5 bases clipped from V and 4 bases from J, the junction kept 7 bases outside the gene matches. CDR3 DNA: TGTGCCAGCAGTCCAACGACAGGGGTTAATCAGCCCCAGCATTTT. This sequence encodes CASSPTTGVNQPQHF.

V is TRBV28 and J is TRBJ1-4; TRBD1 aligns across 9 bases. The J segment lost 10 bases and the V segment lost 7 bases, leaving 7 bases of the junction unmatched. The CDR3 consists of 13 residues. Germline assignment: CDR1 MDHEN and CDR2 SYDVKM. CDR3: CASNGRQGGKLFF. CDR3 nucleotide sequence: TGTGCCAGCAATGGGAGACAGGGGGGAAAACTGTTTTTT.

This rearrangement joins TRBV12-5 to TRBJ1-2, with D possibly TRBD1 on 5 matching bases. The length of the CDR3 is 14 residues. The V and J ends lost 5 bases and 7 bases respectively, with 17 bases between them. Germline V gene data show CDR1 as LGHNT and CDR2 as FRNRAP. The CDR3 DNA reads TGTGCTAGTGGTATGGGGACTTACTCTAGTGGCTACACCTTC. Translated, it gives CASGMGTYSSGYTF.

The chain is built from TRBV7-8 and TRBJ2-1; no clear D. The V gene's germline CDR1 is SGHVS and CDR2 FQNEAQ. Trimming cost V 4 bases and J 4 bases, with 5 bases left between them. CDR3 length equals 12 residues. The CDR3 loop reads CASSSRYNEQFF. The CDR3 bases are TGTGCCAGCAGCTCCCGGTACAATGAGCAGTTCTTC.

The V gene is TRBV2, the J gene TRBJ1-2; a possible D gene is TRBD1 (6 bases). V was pared by 4 bases and J by 3 bases, with 9 bases between. CDR1 and CDR2 from the germline V gene are SNHLY and FYNNEI. The CDR3 extends over 13 amino acids. CDR3 amino acids: CASSGDTYYGYTF. The CDR3 DNA reads TGTGCCAGCAGTGGGGACACCTACTATGGCTACACCTTC.

The chain combines TRBV2 with TRBJ2-5; 7 bases align to TRBD1. CDR1 SNHLY and CDR2 FYNNEI come from the germline V gene. Unmatched junction bases numbered 7, after V lost 9 bases and J lost 3 bases. There are 13 residues in the CDR3. The CDR3, as DNA: TGTGCCAGGGGTAGGGGGCTGGAAGAGACCCAGTACTTC. Translation: CARGRGLEETQYF.

The chain uses TRBV27 and TRBJ2-2; TRBD1 matches 8 bases. CDR1 and CDR2 from the germline V gene are MNHEY and SMNVEV (reference sequence). V was pared by 10 bases and J by 4 bases, with 20 bases of the junction left unmatched. The CDR3 totals 18 residues. The CDR3 region is CATLGPGKQGGPTGELFF. CDR3 in DNA: TGTGCCACCCTCGGACCCGGGAAACAGGGGGGACCCACCGGGGAGCTGTTTTTT.

The rearrangement links TRBV29-1 to TRBJ1-3, with TRBD1 matching over 8 bases. In germline, CDR1 is SQVTM, CDR2 ANQGSEA. This CDR3 contains 13 residues. Germline trimming cut 6 bases from V and 2 bases from J; bases unmatched to any gene: 3. The DNA for the CDR3 is TGCAGCGTCACACAGGGGGCTGGAAACACCATATATTTT. Its translation is CSVTQGAGNTIYF.

This chain joins TRBV10-3 and TRBJ2-5; TRBD2 is a possible D gene (5 bases). Looked up from germline, CDR1 is ENHRY and CDR2 is SYGVKD. The CDR3 spans 13 residues. Trimming removed 0 bases from V and 9 bases from J, with 11 bases in between. CDR3 loop: CAISESVDLAQYF. CDR3 in DNA: TGTGCCATCAGTGAGTCGGTGGACTTGGCCCAGTACTTC.

The chain combines TRBV2 with TRBJ2-1, with TRBD1 matching 9 bases. CDR1 is SNHLY, CDR2 FYNNEI, per germline. V trimming: 4 bases; J trimming: 4 bases; junction bases outside the gene matches: 20. The CDR3 length is 20 residues. CDR3 DNA: TGTGCCAGCAGTGGTCGCAGTCGTGCGGGACAGGGTCGGGTTTACAATGAGCAGTTCTTC. This gives the protein CASSGRSRAGQGRVYNEQFF.

The V gene is TRBV6-5, the J gene TRBJ2-7; possibly TRBD1 for D (6 bases). The germline V gene has CDR1 MNHEY and CDR2 SVGAGI. The CDR3 covers 11 residues. The V end lost 10 bases, the J end lost 3 bases, and 10 bases lay between the germline ends. For the CDR3, the DNA is TGTGCCACCACAGGGAACTACGAGCAGTACTTC. Its translation: CATTGNYEQYF.

This clone was observed a handful of times. V and J are TRBV18 and TRBJ1-5; a weak D match, TRBD1 (5 bases). Germline CDR1 and CDR2: KGHSH and LQKENI. This CDR3 contains 15 residues. Trimming cost V 3 bases and J 7 bases, with 16 bases left between them. The CDR3 DNA is TGTGCCAGCTCACCCAGACAGCTAGTAGGACAGCCCCAGCATTTT. Protein sequence: CASSPRQLVGQPQHF. Full variable domain (outside the CDR3, taken from reference TRBV18 and TRBJ1-5): NAGVMQNPRHLVRRRGQEARLRCSPMKGHSHVYWYRQLPEEGLKFMVYLQKENIIDESGMPKERFSAEFPKEGPSILRIQQVVRGDSAAYFCASSPRQLVGQPQHFGDGTRLSIL.

The gene calls are TRBV27 and TRBJ2-4; TRBD1 aligns across 8 bases. CDR1 is MNHEY, CDR2 SMNVEV, per germline (reference sequence). V trimming: 8 bases; J trimming: 7 bases; junction bases outside the gene matches: 4. This CDR3 has 12 residues. The CDR3 DNA is TGTGCCAGCGCAACAGGGGGGAACATTCAGTACTTC. It encodes CASATGGNIQYF.

V is TRBV7-2 and J is TRBJ2-1; TRBD1 matches at 8 bases. J gave up 5 bases and V 2 bases, and 5 bases lay outside the gene matches. The CDR3 runs 15 residues. Germline V gene sequence: CDR1 SGHTA, CDR2 FQGNSA. The CDR3 bases are TGTGCCAGCAGCTTACCAGGGGGCGCGCACAATGAGCAGTTCTTC. Encoded protein: CASSLPGGAHNEQFF. Together with reference TRBV7-2 and TRBJ2-1, the CDR3 gives the full variable domain: GAGVSQSPSNKVTEKGKDVELRCDPISGHTALYWYRQSLGQGLEFLIYFQGNSAPDKSGLPSDRFSAERTGGSVSTLTIQRTQQEDSAVYLCASSLPGGAHNEQFFGPGTRLTVL.

The chain combines TRBV21-1 with TRBJ2-7; the table assigns TRBD2, which was not confirmed against the DNA. TRBV21-1 is a recognized pseudogene. The CDR3 is made up of 14 amino acids. CDR3 DNA: TGTGCCAGCAAGCGGCGCAATGGGCGGATCGAGCAGTACTTC. This encodes CASKRRNGRIEQYF.

V gene TRBV28 combines with J gene TRBJ1-1; the D gene is possibly TRBD1 (5 bases). The germline V and J ends were trimmed by 6 bases and 0 bases, with 11 bases remaining between them. Germline CDR1 is MDHEN and CDR2 is SYDVKM. The CDR3 sequence is 14 residues long. CDR3 sequence (DNA): TGTGCCAGCAGCGGGGGGACGGTGAACACTGAAGCTTTCTTT. Translation gives CASSGGTVNTEAFF.

The chain carries TRBV10-3 and TRBJ1-2; no reliable D call. V lost 0 bases to trimming and J lost 1 base, with 6 bases between them. The CDR3 length is 14 residues. The V gene's germline CDR1 is ENHRY and CDR2 SYGVKD. DNA for the CDR3: TGTGCCATCAGTGAGTCGGCCGATAACTATGGCTACACCTTC. Amino acids: CAISESADNYGYTF.

The chain employs TRBV28 and TRBJ1-2; 9 bases align to TRBD1. CDR1 and CDR2 from the germline V gene are MDHEN and SYDVKM. The CDR3 totals 14 residues. Trimming took 3 bases from V and 7 from J; bases not matched to a gene: 6. CDR3 loop: CASSFGDREGGYTF. Here the CDR3 DNA reads TGTGCCAGCAGTTTTGGGGACAGGGAGGGTGGCTACACCTTC.

The rearrangement joins TRBV15 to TRBJ2-1; D unclear. Germline V CDR1 and CDR2: LNHNV, YYDKDF (reference sequence). The length of the CDR3 is 12 residues. V lost 0 bases, J lost 7 bases, and 4 bases lay in between. The CDR3 DNA follows: TGTGCCACCAGCAGAGAACTTAATGAGCAGTTCTTC. Encoded protein: CATSRELNEQFF.

This sequence joins TRBV5-1 and TRBJ1-4; tentative D call: TRBD1 (6 bases). Trimming removed 4 bases from V and 7 bases from J, with 20 bases in between. Germline-derived CDR1 and CDR2 are SGHRS and YFSETQ. The CDR3 covers 16 residues. CDR3 amino acids: CASSATQGRKGEKLFF. The CDR3 coding sequence is TGCGCCAGCAGCGCCACACAGGGAAGGAAAGGTGAAAAACTGTTTTTT.

The rearrangement uses TRBV10-3 and TRBJ2-1, with D tentatively TRBD1 (5 bases). V was pared by 8 bases and J by 5 bases, with 13 bases between. This CDR3 contains 13 residues. Germline loops: CDR1 ENHRY, CDR2 SYGVKD. The CDR3 reads CAIAKTEDNEQFF. The CDR3 nucleotides are TGTGCCATCGCCAAGACAGAAGACAATGAGCAGTTCTTC.

The V gene is TRBV7-9, the J gene TRBJ1-1, with 7 bases identical to TRBD1. Germline V gene lookup returns CDR1 SEHNR and CDR2 FQNEAQ (reference sequence). The junction had 6 bases not matched to a gene; V was cut back by 5 bases and J by 6 bases. The CDR3 spans 13 residues. The CDR3 DNA sequence: TGTGCCAGCAGCGTACGGACAGGACCTGAAGCTTTCTTT. Translated, it gives CASSVRTGPEAFF.

The rearrangement joins TRBV5-1 to TRBJ2-2; 8 positions agree with TRBD1. V dropped 3 bases and J dropped 4; count of bases not matched to a gene: 8. The CDR3 is 16 residues long. Germline V lookup: CDR1 SGHRS, CDR2 YFSETQ. The CDR3 reads CASSSERTGGTGELFF. Here the CDR3 DNA reads TGCGCCAGCAGCTCCGAGCGAACAGGGGGCACCGGGGAGCTGTTTTTT.

This clone has just a few counts. The chain joins TRBV10-3 to TRBJ1-5, with 10 bases fitting TRBD1. J gave up 2 bases and V 4 bases, and 2 bases lay outside the gene matches. Germline-derived CDR1 and CDR2 are ENHRY and SYGVKD. The CDR3 is made up of 15 amino acids. The CDR3: CAISAGTGGNQPQHF. The CDR3 coding sequence is TGTGCCATCAGTGCCGGGACAGGGGGCAATCAGCCCCAGCATTTT.